Presented here are 22 T cell receptor beta chains from one specimen sequenced in a study of shared clonotypes between healthy human individuals. Only in-frame clones appear in the TCRdb table, and some are missing; sequencing was by immunoSEQ multiplex PCR. The sample comprises fewer than 850,000 clones, roughly 91% of which are singletons, and more than 30% rests with the top ten. The sample consisted of memory CD8+ T cells from PBMCs. Subset described: CD45RO+ cells pooled with CCR7-negative TemRA cells. These receptors were taken from a man in his late teens or twenties in good health. Some clones in this sample may be carry-over from other donors' samples.

The chain employs TRBV6-5 and TRBJ2-3; D not resolved. Germline assignment: CDR1 MNHEY and CDR2 SVGAGI. V lost 5 bases and J lost 6, with 15 bases in between. This CDR3 spans 14 amino acids. In DNA, the CDR3 is TGTGCCAGCAGTACCGGTGGGTGGTTTGATACGCAGTATTTT. It yields the protein CASSTGGWFDTQYF.

This sequence joins TRBV27 and TRBJ1-1; 10 nucleotides align to TRBD1. J lost 4 bases, V lost 0 bases, and 11 bases had no gene match. Germline-derived CDR1 and CDR2 are MNHEY and SMNVEV (reference sequence). CDR3 size: 18 residues. CDR3 sequence: CASSLSAGMTGGFTEAFF. The DNA for the CDR3 is TGTGCCAGCAGTTTATCGGCCGGGATGACAGGGGGCTTCACTGAAGCTTTCTTT.

The chain links TRBV27 to TRBJ2-1, with 9 bases fitting TRBD2. The CDR3 sequence is 15 residues long. CDR1 is MNHEY, CDR2 SMNVEV, per germline (reference sequence). V lost 2 bases, J lost 3 bases, and 2 bases stayed unmatched. The CDR3 DNA follows: TGTGCCAGCAGTTTAGCGGGAGGGAACTACAATGAGCAGTTCTTC. Translation: CASSLAGGNYNEQFF.

This sequence joins TRBV27 and TRBJ2-1, with 10 bases lining up with TRBD2. V dropped 1 base and J dropped 7; count of bases not matched to a gene: 7. The CDR3 extends over 16 amino acids. Germline CDR1 is MNHEY and CDR2 is SMNVEV (reference sequence). The CDR3 nucleotides read TGTGCCAGCAGTTTATGGGCTAGCGGGGGTGAAAATGAGCAGTTCTTC. This encodes CASSLWASGGENEQFF.

The chain couples TRBV19 to TRBJ1-5; no definite D call. Between the trimmed V and J ends, which lost 1 base and 1 base, there was a span of 8 bases. CDR1 is LNHDA and CDR2 is SQIVND in the germline V gene (reference sequence). The CDR3 contains 15 residues. The CDR3 nucleotides read TGTGCCAGTAGTATAGGAATTGGCAGCAATCAGCCCCAGCATTTT. This translates into CASSIGIGSNQPQHF. The full variable domain, completed using reference TRBV19 and TRBJ1-5, is DGGITQSPKYLFRKEGQNVTLSCEQNLNHDAMYWYRQDPGQGLRLIYYSQIVNDFQKGDIAEGYSVSREKKESFPLTVTSAQKNPTAFYLCASSIGIGSNQPQHFGDGTRLSIL.

The V call is TRBV27, the J call TRBJ1-1; D uncertain. CDR1 is MNHEY, CDR2 SMNVEV, per germline (reference sequence). CDR3 length: 15 residues. The germline V and J ends were trimmed by 5 bases and 1 base, with 14 bases remaining between them. CDR3 DNA sequence: TGTGCCAGCAGTCACGACCGGGCCTCGAACACTGAAGCTTTCTTT. Protein product: CASSHDRASNTEAFF.

The chain uses TRBV7-7 and TRBJ2-2; tentatively, D is TRBD2 (6 bases). The CDR3 covers 15 residues. CDR1 is SSHAT and CDR2 is FNYEAQ in the germline V gene (reference sequence). Trimming removed 2 bases at V and 6 bases at J, with 13 bases between. The DNA for the CDR3 is TGTGCCAGCAGCTTATCGCTAGCGTTGGCCGGGGAGCTGTTTTTT. It specifies CASSLSLALAGELFF. The full variable domain, completed using reference TRBV7-7 and TRBJ2-2, is GAGVSQSPRYKVTKRGQDVTLRCDPISSHATLYWYQQALGQGPEFLTYFNYEAQPDKSGLPSDRFSAERPEGSISTLTIQRTEQRDSAMYRCASSLSLALAGELFFGEGSRLTVL.

J is TRBJ2-1 and V is TRBV12-5; the D is unclear. The germline CDR1 and CDR2 sequences are LGHNT and FRNRAP. Trimming took off 5 bases at V and 7 bases at J, with 15 bases between the two ends. The CDR3 runs 14 residues. CDR3 amino acids: CASGQGNRNNEQFF. In DNA, the CDR3 is TGTGCTAGTGGTCAAGGGAACCGTAATAATGAGCAGTTCTTC.

The genes are TRBV5-5 and TRBJ2-1, with 7 bases that match TRBD1. The junction had 8 bases not matched to a gene; V was cut back by 0 bases and J by 8 bases. Per germline, CDR1 SGHKS and CDR2 YYEKEE (reference sequence). This CDR3 region has 15 residues. CDR3 residues: CASSLGQGDLDEQFF. In DNA, the CDR3 is TGTGCCAGCAGCTTGGGGCAGGGGGATCTGGATGAGCAGTTCTTC.

A remark on this clone: The sample holds other DNA sequences that translate to the same CDR3. V is TRBV6-1 and J is TRBJ1-1; D gene unclear. Germline V lookup: CDR1 MNHNS, CDR2 SASEGT. CDR3 length: 11 residues. Trimming removed 7 bases at V and 0 bases at J, with 3 bases between. The CDR3 region has the DNA TGTGCCAGCACAATGAACACTGAAGCTTTCTTT. Its protein is CASTMNTEAFF.

This clone has a single count. This chain connects TRBV12-5 to TRBJ2-3; possible D gene TRBD1, 6 bases. V was trimmed by 5 bases and J by 7 bases, leaving 19 bases between them. The CDR3 has 15 residues. Germline CDR1 reads LGHNT; CDR2 reads FRNRAP. CDR3 DNA sequence: TGTGCTAGTGGTCCAGACTCTAAGGACAGTTATACGCAGTATTTT. Translating it yields CASGPDSKDSYTQYF.

In its sample, this clone was seen a few times. The V call is TRBV27, the J call TRBJ1-5, with 7 bases matching TRBD1. Unmatched junction bases numbered 3, after V lost 1 base and J lost 6 bases. CDR3 length equals 14 residues. Germline values: CDR1 MNHEY, CDR2 SMNVEV (reference sequence). This CDR3 is CASSLYSGGQPQHF. CDR3 coding DNA: TGTGCCAGCAGTTTATATTCAGGGGGTCAGCCCCAGCATTTT.

For this clone: Given the absence of the conserved phenylalanine or tryptophan at the CDR3 end, a read error is likely. The DNA is omitted, as the CDR3 cannot be located on it reliably, and the CDR3 follows TCRdb's listing. This chain uses TRBV6-5 with TRBJ1-1. From its first to its last residue, the CDR3 has 10 amino acids. Per germline, CDR1 MNHEY and CDR2 SVGAGI. This CDR3 reads CASSFSTLLG.

The V gene is TRBV7-8, the J gene TRBJ2-7; D gene ambiguous. The germline V and J ends were trimmed by 0 bases and 1 base, with 7 bases remaining between them. Germline values: CDR1 SGHVS, CDR2 FQNEAQ. The CDR3 consists of 14 residues. The CDR3 DNA is TGTGCCAGCAGCTTAGCTGGCAGTTCCTACGAGCAGTACTTC. This gives the protein CASSLAGSSYEQYF.

The chain has TRBV14 and TRBJ1-2; the D is unclear. The germline V gene has CDR1 SGHDN and CDR2 FVKESK. The V end lost 1 base, the J end lost 3 bases, and 12 bases lay between the germline ends. This CDR3 has 15 residues. CDR3 sequence reads: CASSQGTGPHYGYTF. Here the CDR3 DNA reads TGTGCCAGCAGCCAAGGAACGGGCCCCCACTATGGCTACACCTTC. The full variable domain, completed using reference TRBV14 and TRBJ1-2, is EAGVTQFPSHSVIEKGQTVTLRCDPISGHDNLYWYRRVMGKEIKFLLHFVKESKQDESGMPNNRFLAERTGGTYSTLKVQPAELEDSGVYFCASSQGTGPHYGYTFGSGTRLTVV.

The CDR3 sequence is CASSIELHYEQYF. CDR3 nucleotide sequence: TGTGCCAGCAGTATCGAACTGCACTACGAGCAGTACTTC. This chain connects TRBV6-1 to TRBJ2-7; D is undetermined. V lost 5 bases and J lost 3, with 11 bases in between. CDR1 MNHNS and CDR2 SASEGT come from the germline V gene. The CDR3 contains 13 residues.

The chain is built from TRBV28 and TRBJ2-1; D tentatively fits TRBD1 or TRBD2 (5 bases each). The CDR3 has 12 amino acids. Germline CDR1 and CDR2: MDHEN and SYDVKM. V lost 7 bases and J 7 bases, leaving 11 bases between the germline ends. CDR3 sequence: CASNIGGNEQFF. In DNA, the CDR3 is TGTGCCAGCAACATTGGGGGAAATGAGCAGTTCTTC.

The chain uses TRBV27 and TRBJ1-2; a weak D match, TRBD1 (5 bases). The germline V gene encodes CDR1 MNHEY and CDR2 SMNVEV (reference sequence). The length of the CDR3 is 17 residues. V lost 2 bases and J 6 bases, leaving 22 bases between the germline ends. The CDR3: CASSLGVKYRLFHGYTF. DNA for the CDR3: TGTGCCAGCAGTTTAGGGGTAAAGTACAGGCTGTTCCATGGCTACACCTTC.

Comments on this clone: The germline gene is not matched at one end of the junction; a read error may be the cause. The chain joins TRBV2 to TRBJ2-2; possible D gene TRBD2, 6 bases. The CDR3 is 17 amino acids. Germline lookup yields CDR1 SNHLY and CDR2 FYNNEI. The CDR3 region is CASTEEWVRRETGELFF. CDR3 in DNA: TGTGCCAGCACTGAAGAGTGGGTCCGGCGGGAAACCGGGGAGCTGTTTTTT.

The table lists this clone with a few counts. The chain employs TRBV15 and TRBJ1-3; 9 nucleotides agree with TRBD1. Trimming took 5 bases from V and 2 from J; bases not matched to a gene: 4. Looked up from germline, CDR1 is LNHNV and CDR2 is YYDKDF (reference sequence). The CDR3 runs 15 residues. CDR3 amino acids: CATSVGQGTGNTIYF. The CDR3 region has the DNA TGTGCCACCAGCGTCGGACAGGGGACTGGAAACACCATATATTTT.

The V call is TRBV9, the J call TRBJ1-3, with D uncertain. V lost 0 bases, J lost 4 bases, and 8 bases lay in between. CDR3 length: 14 residues. Per germline, CDR1 SGDLS and CDR2 YYNGEE. CDR3 coding DNA: TGTGCCAGCAGCGTAGGGGGTCGGGGAAACACCATATATTTT. Translating gives CASSVGGRGNTIYF.

The chain couples TRBV9 to TRBJ1-4; tentatively, D is TRBD1 (6 bases). Germline V gene sequence: CDR1 SGDLS, CDR2 YYNGEE. V lost 4 bases and J 5 bases, leaving 12 bases between the germline ends. The CDR3 is 14 amino acids. The CDR3 loop reads CASSKTGTNEKLFF. In nucleotides, the CDR3 is TGTGCCAGCAGCAAAACAGGGACCAATGAAAAACTGTTTTTT.